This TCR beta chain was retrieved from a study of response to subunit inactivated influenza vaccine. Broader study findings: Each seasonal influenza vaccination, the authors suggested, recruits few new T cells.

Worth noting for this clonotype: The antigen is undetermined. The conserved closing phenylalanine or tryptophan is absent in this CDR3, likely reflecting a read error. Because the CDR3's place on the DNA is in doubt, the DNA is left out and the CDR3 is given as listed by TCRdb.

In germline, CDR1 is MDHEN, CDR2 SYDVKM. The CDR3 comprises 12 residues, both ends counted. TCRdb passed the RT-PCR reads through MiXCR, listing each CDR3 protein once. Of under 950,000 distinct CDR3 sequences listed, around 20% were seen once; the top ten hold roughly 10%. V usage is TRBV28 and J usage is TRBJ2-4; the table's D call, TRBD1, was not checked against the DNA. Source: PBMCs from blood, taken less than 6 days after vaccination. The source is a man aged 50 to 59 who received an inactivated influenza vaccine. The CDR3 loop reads CASSSDWVDPQV.